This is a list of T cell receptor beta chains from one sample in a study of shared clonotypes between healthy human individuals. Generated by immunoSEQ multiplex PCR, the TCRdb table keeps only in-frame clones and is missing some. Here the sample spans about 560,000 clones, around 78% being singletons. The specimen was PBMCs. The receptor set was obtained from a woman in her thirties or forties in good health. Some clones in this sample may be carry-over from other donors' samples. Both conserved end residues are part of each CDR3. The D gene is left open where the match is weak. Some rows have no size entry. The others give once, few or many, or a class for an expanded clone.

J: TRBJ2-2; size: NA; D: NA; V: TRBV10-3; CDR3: CAIGWTTNTGELFF; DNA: TGTGCCATTGGGTGGACAACGAACACCGGGGAGCTGTTTTTT
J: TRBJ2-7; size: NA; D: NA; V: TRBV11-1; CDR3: CASSRSGTASFYEQYF; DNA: TGTGCCAGCAGCCGATCGGGGACCGCCAGTTTCTACGAGCAGTACTTC
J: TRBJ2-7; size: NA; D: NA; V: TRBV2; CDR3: CASSGRRDEQYF; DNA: TGTGCCAGCAGTGGGAGGAGGGACGAGCAGTACTTC
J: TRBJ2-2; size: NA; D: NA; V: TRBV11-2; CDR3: CASSLDGGSGGELFF; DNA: TGTGCCAGCAGCTTAGATGGTGGGTCTGGCGGGGAGCTGTTTTTT
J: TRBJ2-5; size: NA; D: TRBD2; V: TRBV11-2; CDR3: CASGRGPQETQYF; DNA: TGTGCCAGCGGGAGGGGCCCTCAAGAGACCCAGTACTTC
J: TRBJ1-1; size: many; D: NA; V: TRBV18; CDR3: CASSQGPNTEAFF; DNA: TGTGCCAGCTCGCAGGGCCCGAACACTGAAGCTTTCTTT
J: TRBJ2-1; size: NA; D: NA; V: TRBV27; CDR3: CASSRSSYNEQFF; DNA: TGTGCCAGCAGCAGGAGCTCCTACAATGAGCAGTTCTTC
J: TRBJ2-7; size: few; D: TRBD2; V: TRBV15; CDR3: CATSRVAASGTYEQYF; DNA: TGTGCCACCAGCAGAGTGGCGGCTAGCGGGACCTACGAGCAGTACTTC
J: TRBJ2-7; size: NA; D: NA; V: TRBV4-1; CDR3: CASSHLYPSILREQYF; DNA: TGCGCCAGCAGCCACCTATATCCTAGTATCCTCCGCGAGCAGTACTTC
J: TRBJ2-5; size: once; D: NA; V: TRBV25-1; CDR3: CASISRDQETQYF; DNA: TGTGCCAGCATCAGTAGAGACCAAGAGACCCAGTACTTC
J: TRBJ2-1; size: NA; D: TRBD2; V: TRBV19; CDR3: CASSSLLAGGSYNEQFF; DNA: TGTGCCAGTAGTAGCCTACTAGCGGGAGGATCCTACAATGAGCAGTTCTTC
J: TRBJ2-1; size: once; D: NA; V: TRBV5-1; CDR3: CASSLGSRDEQFF; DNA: TGCGCCAGCAGCTTGGGATCGAGGGATGAGCAGTTCTTC
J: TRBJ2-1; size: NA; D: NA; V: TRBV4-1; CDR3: CASSPANLVALAYNEQFF; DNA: TGCGCCAGCAGCCCGGCCAATCTTGTAGCCCTCGCCTACAATGAGCAGTTCTTC
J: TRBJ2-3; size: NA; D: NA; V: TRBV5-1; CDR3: CASSLVEGDTDTQYF; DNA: TGCGCCAGCAGCTTGGTGGAGGGCGACACAGATACGCAGTATTTT
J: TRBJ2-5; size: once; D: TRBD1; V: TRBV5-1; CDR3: CASSLGATGIQETQYF; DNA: TGCGCCAGCAGCTTGGGCGCGACAGGGATCCAAGAGACCCAGTACTTC
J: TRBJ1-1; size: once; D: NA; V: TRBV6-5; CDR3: CASSITGLDTEAFF; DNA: TGTGCCAGCAGTATTACGGGGCTGGACACTGAAGCTTTCTTT
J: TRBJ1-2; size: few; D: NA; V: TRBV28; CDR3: CASSSNGAYYGYTF; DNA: TGTGCCAGCAGTTCCAACGGGGCCTACTATGGCTACACCTTC
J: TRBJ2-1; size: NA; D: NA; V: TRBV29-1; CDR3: CSVEYGSQGGNEQFF; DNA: TGCAGCGTTGAATACGGCAGCCAGGGGGGGAATGAGCAGTTCTTC
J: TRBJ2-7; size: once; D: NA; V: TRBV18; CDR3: CASSPLDQASRVYF; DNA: TGTGCCAGCTCACCTCTAGACCAGGCCTCCCGGGTATACTTC
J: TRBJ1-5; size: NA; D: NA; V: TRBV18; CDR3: CASSPSGADQPQHF; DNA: TGTGCCAGCTCACCAAGCGGGGCGGACCAGCCCCAGCATTTT
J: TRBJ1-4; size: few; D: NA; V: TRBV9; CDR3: CASSVGALGNEKLFF; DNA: TGTGCCAGCAGCGTAGGGGCGCTTGGGAATGAAAAACTGTTTTTT
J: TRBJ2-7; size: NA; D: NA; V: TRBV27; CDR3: CASSFNGRGNEQYF; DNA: TGTGCCAGCAGTTTTAATGGCAGGGGCAACGAGCAGTACTTC
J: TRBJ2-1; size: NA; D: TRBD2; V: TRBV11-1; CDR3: CASSFTGTSGYNEQFF; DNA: TGTGCCAGCAGTTTTACCGGGACTAGCGGCTACAATGAGCAGTTCTTC
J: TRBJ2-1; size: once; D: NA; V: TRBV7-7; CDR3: CASSLAGQPPEFF; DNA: TGTGCCAGCAGCTTAGCGGGGCAGCCCCCGGAGTTCTTC
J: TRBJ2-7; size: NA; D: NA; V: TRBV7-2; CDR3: CASSRTGNHYEQYF; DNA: TGTGCCAGCAGCAGAACGGGAAACCACTACGAGCAGTACTTC
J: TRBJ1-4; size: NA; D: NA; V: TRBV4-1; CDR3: CASSQGRATAHNEKLFF; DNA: TGCGCCAGCAGCCAAGGCAGGGCCACCGCTCATAATGAAAAACTGTTTTTT
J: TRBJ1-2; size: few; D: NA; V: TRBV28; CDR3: CASRTNLNYGYTF; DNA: TGTGCCAGCAGAACAAACCTAAACTATGGCTACACCTTC
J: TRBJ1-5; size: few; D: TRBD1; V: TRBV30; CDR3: CAWSGQGAGPQHF; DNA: TGTGCCTGGAGTGGACAGGGAGCAGGGCCCCAGCATTTT
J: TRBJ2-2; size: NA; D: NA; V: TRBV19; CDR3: CASSIGRSGSNTGELFF; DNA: TGTGCCAGTAGTATAGGCCGGTCCGGGAGTAACACCGGGGAGCTGTTTTTT
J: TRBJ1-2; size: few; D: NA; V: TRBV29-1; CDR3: CSVEDLSNGYTF; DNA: TGCAGCGTTGAAGATCTTAGTAATGGCTACACCTTC
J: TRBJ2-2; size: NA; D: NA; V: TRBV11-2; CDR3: CASSPGTSNTGELFF; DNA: TGTGCCAGCAGCCCCGGAACTAGCAACACCGGGGAGCTGTTTTTT
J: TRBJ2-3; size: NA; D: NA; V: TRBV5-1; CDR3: CASSKEVTDTQYF; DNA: TGCGCCAGTTCAAAGGAGGTCACAGATACGCAGTATTTT
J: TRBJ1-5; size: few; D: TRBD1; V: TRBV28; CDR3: CASSFLTGQPQHF; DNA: TGTGCCAGCAGTTTTCTGACAGGGCAGCCCCAGCATTTT
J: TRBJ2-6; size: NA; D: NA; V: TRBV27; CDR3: CASSLSVSGWGGTSGANVLTF; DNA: TGTGCCAGCAGTTTATCCGTAAGCGGGTGGGGCGGTACTTCTGGGGCCAACGTCCTGACTTTC
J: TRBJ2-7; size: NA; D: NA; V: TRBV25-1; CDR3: CASSEWDLKYF; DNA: TGTGCCAGCAGTGAATGGGACCTAAAGTACTTC
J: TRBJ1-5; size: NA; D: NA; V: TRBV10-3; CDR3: CAISGRGDQPQHF; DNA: TGTGCCATCAGTGGGAGGGGAGATCAGCCCCAGCATTTT
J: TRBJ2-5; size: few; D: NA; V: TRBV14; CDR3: CASSQVRETQYF; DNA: TGTGCCAGCAGCCAAGTACGGGAGACCCAGTACTTC
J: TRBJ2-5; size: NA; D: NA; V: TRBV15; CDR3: CATSIGGETQYF; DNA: TGTGCCACCAGCATTGGAGGGGAGACCCAGTACTTC
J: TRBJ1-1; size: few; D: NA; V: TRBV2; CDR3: CASRGGRMNTEAFF; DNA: TGTGCCAGCAGAGGAGGACGAATGAACACTGAAGCTTTCTTT
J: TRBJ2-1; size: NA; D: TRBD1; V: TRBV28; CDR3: CASSPQGPRAYNEQFF; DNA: TGTGCCAGCAGTCCACAGGGGCCTAGGGCCTACAATGAGCAGTTCTTC
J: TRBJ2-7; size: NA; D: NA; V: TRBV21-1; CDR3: CASSPQGDRTVYEQYF; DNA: TGTGCCAGCAGCCCACAAGGGGACAGGACCGTCTACGAGCAGTACTTC
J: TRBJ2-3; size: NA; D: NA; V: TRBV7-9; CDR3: CASSLASRTDTQYF; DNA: TGTGCCAGCAGCTTAGCGTCCCGCACAGATACGCAGTATTTT
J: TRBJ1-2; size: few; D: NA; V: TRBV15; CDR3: CATSAWGDYGYTF; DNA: TGTGCCACCAGCGCCTGGGGGGACTATGGCTACACCTTC
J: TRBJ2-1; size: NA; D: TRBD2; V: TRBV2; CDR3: CASSVGGSSYNEQFF; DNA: TGTGCCAGCAGTGTAGGCGGGAGCTCCTACAATGAGCAGTTCTTC
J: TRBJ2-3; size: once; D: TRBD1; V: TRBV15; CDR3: CATSRLTGSTDTQYF; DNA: TGTGCCACCAGCAGATTGACAGGGAGCACAGATACGCAGTATTTT
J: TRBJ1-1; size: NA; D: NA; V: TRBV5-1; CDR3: CASSLGRVSNTEAFF; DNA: TGCGCCAGCAGCTTGGGTAGGGTCTCGAACACTGAAGCTTTCTTT
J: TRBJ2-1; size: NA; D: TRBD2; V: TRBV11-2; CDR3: CASSSGRTSGSRSEQFF; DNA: TGTGCCAGCAGTTCTGGGAGGACTAGCGGGAGTAGGAGTGAGCAGTTCTTC
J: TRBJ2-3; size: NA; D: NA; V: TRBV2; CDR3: CASSQGVDTQYF; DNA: TGTGCCAGCAGCCAAGGGGTAGATACGCAGTATTTT
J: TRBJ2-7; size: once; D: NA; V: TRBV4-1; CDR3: CASSQTRQGSYEQYF; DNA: TGCGCCAGCAGCCAAACCCGGCAGGGGTCCTACGAGCAGTACTTC
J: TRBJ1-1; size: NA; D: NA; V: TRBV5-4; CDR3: CASSLVGTPGTEAFF; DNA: TGTGCCAGCAGCTTGGTAGGGACCCCGGGCACTGAAGCTTTCTTT
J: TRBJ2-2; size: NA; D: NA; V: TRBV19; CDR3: CASSREDGELFF; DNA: TGTGCCAGTAGTAGGGAGGACGGGGAGCTGTTTTTT
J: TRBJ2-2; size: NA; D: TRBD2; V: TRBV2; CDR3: CASSLFLSGSRTGELFF; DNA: TGTGCCAGCAGTCTTTTTTTAAGCGGGAGTCGTACCGGGGAGCTGTTTTTT
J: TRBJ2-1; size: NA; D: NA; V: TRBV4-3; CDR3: CASSPGGGNEQFF; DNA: TGCGCCAGCAGCCCAGGGGGAGGCAATGAGCAGTTCTTC
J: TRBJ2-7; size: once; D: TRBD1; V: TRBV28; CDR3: CASSSPGTGAYEQYF; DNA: TGTGCCAGCAGTTCCCCCGGGACAGGGGCCTACGAGCAGTACTTC
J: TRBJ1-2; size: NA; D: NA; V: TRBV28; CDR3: CASSSPPGNYGYTF; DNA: TGTGCCAGCAGTTCCCCCCCAGGGAACTATGGCTACACCTTC